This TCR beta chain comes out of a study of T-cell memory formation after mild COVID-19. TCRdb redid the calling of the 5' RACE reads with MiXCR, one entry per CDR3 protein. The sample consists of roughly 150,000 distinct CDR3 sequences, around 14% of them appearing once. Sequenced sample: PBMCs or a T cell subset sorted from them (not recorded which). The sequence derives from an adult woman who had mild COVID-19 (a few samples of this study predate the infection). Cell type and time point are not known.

The CDR3 bases are TGCGCCAGCAGCCAAGAAGGCCCAGTGAGCGACTACGAGCAGTACTTC. Translating gives CASSQEGPVSDYEQYF. This chain uses TRBV4-1 with TRBJ2-7; no firm D call. Per the germline V gene, CDR1 is MGHRA and CDR2 is YSYEKL. The CDR3 totals 16 residues. V lost 0 bases, J lost 3 bases, and 15 bases lay in between.